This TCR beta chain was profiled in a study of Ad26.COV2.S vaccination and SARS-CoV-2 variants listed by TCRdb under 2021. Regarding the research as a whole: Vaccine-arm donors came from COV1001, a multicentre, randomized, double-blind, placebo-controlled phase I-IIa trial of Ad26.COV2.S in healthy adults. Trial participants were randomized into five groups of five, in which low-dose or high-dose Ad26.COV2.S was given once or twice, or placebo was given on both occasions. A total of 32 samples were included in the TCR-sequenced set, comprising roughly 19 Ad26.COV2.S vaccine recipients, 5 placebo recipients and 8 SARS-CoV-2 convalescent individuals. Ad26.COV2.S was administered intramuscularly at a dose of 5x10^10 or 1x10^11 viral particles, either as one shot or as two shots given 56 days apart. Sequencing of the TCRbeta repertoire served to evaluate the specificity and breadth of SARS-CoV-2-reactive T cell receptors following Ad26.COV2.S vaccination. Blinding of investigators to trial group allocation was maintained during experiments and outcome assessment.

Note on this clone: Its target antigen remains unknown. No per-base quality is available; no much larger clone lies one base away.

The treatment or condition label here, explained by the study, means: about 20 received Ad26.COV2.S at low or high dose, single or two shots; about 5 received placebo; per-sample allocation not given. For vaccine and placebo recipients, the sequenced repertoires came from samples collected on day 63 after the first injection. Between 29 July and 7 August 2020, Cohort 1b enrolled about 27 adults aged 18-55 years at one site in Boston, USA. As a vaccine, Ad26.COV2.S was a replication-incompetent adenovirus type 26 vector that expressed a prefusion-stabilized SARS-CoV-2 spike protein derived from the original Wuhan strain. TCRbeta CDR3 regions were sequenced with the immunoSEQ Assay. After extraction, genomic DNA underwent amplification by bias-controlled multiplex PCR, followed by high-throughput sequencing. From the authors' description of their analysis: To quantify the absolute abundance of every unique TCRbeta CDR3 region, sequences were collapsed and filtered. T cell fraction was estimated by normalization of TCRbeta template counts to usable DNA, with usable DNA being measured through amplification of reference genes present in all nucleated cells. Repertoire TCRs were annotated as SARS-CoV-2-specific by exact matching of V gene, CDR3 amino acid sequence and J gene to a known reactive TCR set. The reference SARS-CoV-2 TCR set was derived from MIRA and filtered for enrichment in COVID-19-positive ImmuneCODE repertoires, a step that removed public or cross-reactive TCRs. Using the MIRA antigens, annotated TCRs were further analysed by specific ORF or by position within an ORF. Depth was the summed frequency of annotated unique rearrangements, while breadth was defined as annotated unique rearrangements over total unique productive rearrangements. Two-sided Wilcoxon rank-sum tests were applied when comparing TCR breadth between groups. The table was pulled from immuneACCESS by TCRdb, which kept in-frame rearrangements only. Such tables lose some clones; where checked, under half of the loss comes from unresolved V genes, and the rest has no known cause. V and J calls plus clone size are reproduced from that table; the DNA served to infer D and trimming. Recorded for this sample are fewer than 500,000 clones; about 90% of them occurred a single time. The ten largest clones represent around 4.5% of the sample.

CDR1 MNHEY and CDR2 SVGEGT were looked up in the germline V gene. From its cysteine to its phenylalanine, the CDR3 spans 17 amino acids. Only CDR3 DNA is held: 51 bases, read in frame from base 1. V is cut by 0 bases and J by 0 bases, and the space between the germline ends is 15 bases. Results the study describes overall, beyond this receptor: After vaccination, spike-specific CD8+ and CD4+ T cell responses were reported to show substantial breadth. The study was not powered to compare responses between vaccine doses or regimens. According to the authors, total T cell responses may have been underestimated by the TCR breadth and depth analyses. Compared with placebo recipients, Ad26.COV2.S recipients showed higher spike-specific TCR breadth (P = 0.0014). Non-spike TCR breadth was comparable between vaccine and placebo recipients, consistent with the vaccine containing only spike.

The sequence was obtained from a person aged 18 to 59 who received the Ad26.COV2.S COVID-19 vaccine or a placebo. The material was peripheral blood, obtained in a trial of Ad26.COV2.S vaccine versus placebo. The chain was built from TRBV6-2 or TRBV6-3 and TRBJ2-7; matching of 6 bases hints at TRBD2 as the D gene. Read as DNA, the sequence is TGTGCCAGCAGTTACTCGACTACTGGCGGGGCCTCCTACGAGCAGTACTTC. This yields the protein CASSYSTTGGASYEQYF.